These T cell receptor beta chains were read from a single sample in a study of blood T cell repertoires in COVID-19. Sequenced by immunoSEQ multiplex PCR; TCRdb stores in-frame clones only, minus some. The table has tens of thousands of clones, 80% to 90% seen once. Input material: peripheral blood. These receptors all stem from a human donor in a cohort sampled during active COVID-19. CDR3s include the opening cysteine and the closing phenylalanine or tryptophan. A D gene is named only where the DNA matches it firmly.

j_call d_call v_call cdr3_aa
TRBJ1-1 TRBD1 TRBV19 CASSDPTGGLTEAFF
TRBJ2-3 TRBD2 TRBV6-2/TRBV6-3 CASSFPRLAGGPTDTQYF
TRBJ1-1 NA TRBV28 CASSIQGNAFF
TRBJ1-5 NA TRBV6-2/TRBV6-3 CASSYSSRRGNQPQHF
TRBJ1-1 TRBD1 TRBV6-4 CASKGQGVIRFEAFF
TRBJ1-5 TRBD1 TRBV7-8 CASSLQQGGGSNQPQHF
TRBJ1-2 NA TRBV2 CASRGGKTYGYTF
TRBJ2-7 TRBD2 TRBV4-3 CASSQGRGRASYEQYF
TRBJ1-4 TRBD1 TRBV6-5 CASSYGTGNEKLFF
TRBJ2-7 TRBD1 TRBV19 CASSARTGGYEQYF
TRBJ2-7 TRBD1 TRBV27 CASSLLGQAHINYEQYF
TRBJ1-6 NA TRBV7-8 CASSLEGLLHF
TRBJ2-6 NA TRBV18 CASSPQGPGANVLTF
TRBJ1-3 TRBD1 TRBV3-1/TRBV3-2 CASSQERSGGYGNTIYF
TRBJ2-7 NA TRBV6-6 CASSVTGGGVEQYF
TRBJ1-1 NA TRBV4-1 CASSPTTGIEAFF
TRBJ1-2 TRBD1 TRBV7-9 CASSSTGLYGYTF
TRBJ2-7 TRBD2 TRBV7-2 CASSLTSGSYEQYF
TRBJ1-6 NA TRBV9 CASSVNSGSPLHF
TRBJ1-1 NA TRBV5-1 CASSWVDGGTEAFF
TRBJ1-5 NA TRBV6-8 CASSSDRHQPQHF
TRBJ1-1 NA TRBV18 CASSPRGEDTEAFF
TRBJ1-2 NA TRBV2 CATARGLDGYTF
TRBJ1-4 NA TRBV28 CASSPGWSGANEKLFF
TRBJ1-4 TRBD1 TRBV2 CASGDDRGREKLFF
TRBJ2-7 NA TRBV9 CASSVSGDTYEQYF
TRBJ1-2 TRBD1 TRBV29-1 CSVPNSGQGRDIYGYTF
TRBJ2-7 NA TRBV19 CASSIDAGRYEQYF
TRBJ2-7 TRBD2 TRBV7-6 CASSLGASGGRYEQYF
TRBJ2-1 NA TRBV9 CASSDQGTSGLNEQFF
TRBJ2-7 TRBD1 TRBV6-6 CASSYGTESYEQYF
TRBJ2-7 NA TRBV3-1/TRBV3-2 CASSPMVERFYEQYF
TRBJ2-7 TRBD1 TRBV28 CASRLTGDPYEQYF
TRBJ2-1 TRBD1 TRBV5-1 CASSPDRASLNEQFF
TRBJ2-1 NA TRBV19 CASSIVSSPPDEQFF
TRBJ2-5 TRBD2 TRBV6-5 CASSPGLAVETQYF
TRBJ2-5 NA TRBV6-5 CASNRLGGSGETQYF
TRBJ1-5 NA TRBV11-2 CASSLSGPNQPQHF
TRBJ2-7 TRBD1 TRBV28 CASSLYPTGLVYEQYF
TRBJ2-6 NA TRBV4-1 CASSQDRGVNSGANVLTF
TRBJ2-1 TRBD2 TRBV19 CASRPTSGDEQFF
TRBJ2-7 TRBD2 TRBV28 CASSPGSLELARGDEQYF
TRBJ2-3 TRBD2 TRBV7-2 CASSLNAASGIGTQYF
TRBJ2-3 TRBD1 TRBV7-2 CASSLDRATDTQYF
TRBJ2-6 TRBD1 TRBV11-2 CASSPSHRGHSGANVLTF
TRBJ1-5 NA TRBV6-1 CASSDFGASQGEPQHF
TRBJ2-7 NA TRBV27 CASSLGATYEQYF
TRBJ2-1 TRBD1 TRBV15 CATSQGTGDEQFF
TRBJ2-5 NA TRBV7-2 CASSLNGVQETQYF
TRBJ1-2 NA TRBV5-1 CASSLEGRGGYGYTF
TRBJ2-7 TRBD2 TRBV15 CATSREGTTSYEQYF
TRBJ1-2 NA TRBV7-6 CASSFNTQDRGYTF
TRBJ2-7 NA TRBV4-1 CASSQEVRTVYEQYF
TRBJ2-1 TRBD2 TRBV2 CASSEEGLAGYNEQFF